This TCR beta chain emerged from a study of shared clonotypes between healthy human individuals. TCRdb's copy holds only in-frame clones and misses some; the assay was immunoSEQ multiplex PCR. The sample has more than 400,000 clones, more than 75% seen once. Trimming took 2 bases from V and 2 from J, leaving 16 bases between them. Germline V lookup: CDR1 SGHRS, CDR2 YFSETQ. The CDR3 sequence is 16 residues long. The chain uses TRBV5-1 and TRBJ2-5, with D maybe TRBD2 (6 bases). Source material: PBMCs. This receptor was taken from a woman in her thirties or forties in good health. Some clones in this sample may be carry-over from other donors' samples. Written as DNA, the CDR3 is TGCGCCAGCAGCTTCCAAGGAGGGCCTTGGCAAGAGACCCAGTACTTC. Amino acid sequence: CASSFQGGPWQETQYF.